Each of the 14 T cell receptor beta chains below was sequenced from the same sample in a study of shared clonotypes between healthy human individuals. Sequenced by immunoSEQ multiplex PCR; TCRdb stores in-frame clones only, minus some. Here the sample spans a few million clones, 90% to 95% being singletons. Selected positively for CCR7 and CD45RO-negative, naive CD8 cells excluded terminally differentiated effector memory CD45RA+ cells. Material: naive CD8+ T cells from PBMCs. These receptors were collected from a man aged 18 to 29 in good health. Some clones in this sample may be carry-over from other donors' samples.

The V gene is TRBV5-1, the J gene TRBJ2-7, with a tentative D call TRBD1 (5 bases). The CDR3 is 15 residues long. Between the trimmed V and J ends, which lost 0 bases and 4 bases, there was a span of 14 bases. The germline V gene encodes CDR1 SGHRS and CDR2 YFSETQ. DNA for the CDR3: TGCGCCAGCAGCTTGGGGCGACAGATCCTATACGAGCAGTACTTC. It is translated as CASSLGRQILYEQYF. The full variable domain, its missing parts supplied by reference TRBV5-1 and TRBJ2-7, is KAGVTQTPRYLIKTRGQQVTLSCSPISGHRSVSWYQQTPGQGLQFLFEYFSETQRNKGNFPGRFSGRQFSNSRSEMNVSTLELGDSALYLCASSLGRQILYEQYFGPGTRLTVT.

The chain joins TRBV7-9 to TRBJ2-1, with unresolved D. Trimming stripped 1 base from V and 13 bases from J, with 11 bases between. The CDR3 totals 12 residues. CDR1 and CDR2 (germline): SEHNR, FQNEAQ (reference sequence). DNA of the CDR3: TGTGCCAGCAGCTTAGAGTTTTCAGACCAGTTCTTC. Translation gives CASSLEFSDQFF. Drawing the rest from reference TRBV7-9 and TRBJ2-1, the complete variable domain is DTGVSQNPRHKITKRGQNVTFRCDPISEHNRLYWYRQTLGQGPEFLTYFQNEAQLEKSRLLSDRFSAERPKGSFSTLEIQRTEQGDSAMYLCASSLEFSDQFFGPGTRLTVL.

Concerning this clone: The sample carries other DNA sequences with the same CDR3. V usage is TRBV9 and J usage is TRBJ2-3; 12 bases agree with TRBD2. Germline trimming cut 5 bases from V and 1 base from J; bases unmatched to any gene: 2. Germline V gene lookup returns CDR1 SGDLS and CDR2 YYNGEE. The CDR3 runs 15 residues. The CDR3 reads CASSASGRGTDTQYF. CDR3 nucleotides: TGTGCCAGCAGTGCTAGCGGGAGGGGCACAGATACGCAGTATTTT.

This chain uses TRBV11-2 with TRBJ2-7; TRBD1 matches 8 bases. The trim removed 5 bases at V and 3 bases at J, leaving 9 bases unmatched. Germline assignment: CDR1 SGHAT and CDR2 FQNNGV. The CDR3 is made up of 15 amino acids. CDR3 in DNA: TGTGCCAGCAGCATTCCGGGACAGGTCAACTACGAGCAGTACTTC. It codes for CASSIPGQVNYEQYF.

This chain joins TRBV5-1 and TRBJ1-1; a weak D match, TRBD1 (5 bases). V gave up 0 bases and J gave up 1 base, with 10 bases separating them. The CDR3 extends over 15 amino acids. CDR1 and CDR2 from the germline V gene are SGHRS and YFSETQ. CDR3 sequence reads: CASSLAPRENTEAFF. CDR3 DNA sequence: TGCGCCAGCAGCTTGGCTCCCAGGGAGAACACTGAAGCTTTCTTT.

This chain links TRBV27 with TRBJ1-5, with 7 positions matching TRBD1. The CDR3 is 13 amino acids. Germline CDR1 and CDR2: MNHEY and SMNVEV (reference sequence). V shed 6 bases and J 3 bases; nucleotides not matched to a gene: 2. CDR3 protein: CASRQGINQPQHF. CDR3 DNA: TGTGCCAGCAGACAGGGGATCAATCAGCCCCAGCATTTT.

A few counts support this clone. V gene TRBV27 combines with J gene TRBJ1-1; 7 positions agree with TRBD1. The junction had 4 bases not matched to a gene; V was cut back by 0 bases and J by 0 bases. The germline CDR1 and CDR2 sequences are MNHEY and SMNVEV (reference sequence). The CDR3 is made up of 16 amino acids. The CDR3: CASSLSRDSMNTEAFF. CDR3 coding DNA: TGTGCCAGCAGTTTATCAAGGGACAGCATGAACACTGAAGCTTTCTTT.

V usage is TRBV4-1 and J usage is TRBJ1-1; D not resolved. CDR3 size: 14 residues. Looked up from germline, CDR1 is MGHRA and CDR2 is YSYEKL. The V end was cut by 1 base, the J end by 4 bases, with 10 bases between. CDR3 sequence reads: CASSQVDEGTEAFF. CDR3 bases: TGCGCCAGCAGCCAAGTAGATGAGGGCACTGAAGCTTTCTTT.

V usage is TRBV11-1 and J usage is TRBJ2-3; unclear D gene. The CDR3 has 16 residues. Germline V gene sequence: CDR1 SGHAT, CDR2 FQDESV (reference sequence). Deletions cut 1 base from V and 2 bases from J, with 13 bases between. CDR3 residues: CASSLVPRRPTDTQYF. The DNA of the CDR3 is TGTGCCAGCAGCTTAGTTCCTAGGAGACCCACAGATACGCAGTATTTT.

V gene TRBV30 combines with J gene TRBJ2-1; no definite D call. The CDR3 has 11 amino acids. V was pared by 3 bases and J by 3 bases, with 3 bases between. In germline, CDR1 is GTSNPN, CDR2 SVGIG (reference sequence). CDR3 sequence reads: CAWRGYNEQFF. CDR3 DNA sequence: TGTGCCTGGAGAGGCTACAATGAGCAGTTCTTC.

In regard to this clone: Relative to the germline gene, one junction end is altered; a read error may explain this. The gene calls are TRBV9 and TRBJ2-2, with TRBD2 matching over 10 bases. The CDR3 extends over 19 amino acids. Germline CDR1 SGDLS, CDR2 YYNGEE. CDR3 in DNA: TGTGCCAGCAGCGTAGGTCCCTTGAAGGGACTAGCGAAAACCGGGGAGCTGTTTTTT. Translation gives CASSVGPLKGLAKTGELFF. The variable domain in full, completed from reference TRBV9 and TRBJ2-2, reads DSGVTQTPKHLITATGQRVTLRCSPRSGDLSVYWYQQSLDQGLQFLIQYYNGEERAKGNILERFSAQQFPDLHSELNLSSLELGDSALYFCASSVGPLKGLAKTGELFFGEGSRLTVL.

The chain carries TRBV11-2 and TRBJ2-7; no clear D gene. The germline CDR1 and CDR2 sequences are SGHAT and FQNNGV. V was cut by 4 bases and J by 0 bases, with 4 bases left in between. The CDR3 spans 12 residues. CDR3 DNA sequence: TGTGCCAGCAGCTGGAGCTCCTACGAGCAGTACTTC. Protein sequence: CASSWSSYEQYF.

This chain joins TRBV10-2 and TRBJ2-4, with D perhaps matching TRBD2 (5 bases). CDR3 length equals 17 residues. Germline assignment: CDR1 WSHSY and CDR2 SAAADI. Trimming took 2 bases from V and 0 from J, leaving 14 bases between them. CDR3 protein: CASSEPEGYLAKNIQYF. CDR3 DNA sequence: TGCGCCAGCAGTGAGCCTGAGGGCTACCTAGCCAAAAACATTCAGTACTTC.

The chain is built from TRBV27 and TRBJ2-1; D unresolved. V lost 4 bases to trimming and J lost 0 bases, with 10 bases between them. Germline-derived CDR1 and CDR2 are MNHEY and SMNVEV (reference sequence). The length of the CDR3 is 15 residues. The CDR3 loop is CASSSQLSSYNEQFF. The CDR3 DNA is TGTGCCAGCAGTTCCCAGCTAAGCTCCTACAATGAGCAGTTCTTC.